This T cell receptor beta chain was identified during a study of shared clonotypes between healthy human individuals. Germline V gene data show CDR1 as SGHTA and CDR2 as FQGNSA. This CDR3 is built from 15 residues. Deletions cut 4 bases from V and 9 bases from J, with 19 bases between. TCRdb keeps only in-frame clones here, not all; method: immunoSEQ multiplex PCR. Of a few million clones in the sample, 80% to 95% are singletons; the top ten hold about 0.36%. Donors comprised healthy HIV-negative adults lacking recent acute infections or vaccinations. Negatively enriched CD4+ T cells were divided by CD45RA into naive and memory.

The sequence was collected from a man aged 18 to 35 in good health. Some clones in this sample may be carry-over from other donors' samples. V usage is TRBV7-2 and J usage is TRBJ2-1; D assignment may be TRBD1 or TRBD2 (6 bases each). The source material was naive CD4+ T cells from PBMCs. The sample's subset: CD45RA+ positively selected. The CDR3 is CASSSGGRSVSEQFF. The CDR3, as DNA: TGTGCCAGCAGCTCCGGGGGCAGATCGGTAAGTGAGCAGTTCTTC.